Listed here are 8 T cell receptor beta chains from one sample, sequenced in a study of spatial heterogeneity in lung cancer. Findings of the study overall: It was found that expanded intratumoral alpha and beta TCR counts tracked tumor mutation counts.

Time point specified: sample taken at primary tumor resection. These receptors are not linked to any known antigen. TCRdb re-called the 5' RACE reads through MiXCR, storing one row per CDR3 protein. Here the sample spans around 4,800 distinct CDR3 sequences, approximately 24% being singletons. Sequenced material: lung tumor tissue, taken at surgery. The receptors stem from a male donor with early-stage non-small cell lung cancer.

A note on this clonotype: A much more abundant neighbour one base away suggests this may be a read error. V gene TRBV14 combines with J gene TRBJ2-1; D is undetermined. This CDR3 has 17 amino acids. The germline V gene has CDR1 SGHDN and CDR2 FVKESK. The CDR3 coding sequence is TGTGCCAGCAGCCAAGACTTTCCTAGACGAGATGGTAATGAGCAGTCCTTC. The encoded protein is CASSQDFPRRDGNEQSF.

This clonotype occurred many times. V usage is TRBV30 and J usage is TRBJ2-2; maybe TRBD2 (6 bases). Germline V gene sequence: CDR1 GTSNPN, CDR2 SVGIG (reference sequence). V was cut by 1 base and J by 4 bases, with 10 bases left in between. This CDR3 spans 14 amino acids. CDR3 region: CAWSATRSTGELFF. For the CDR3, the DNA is TGTGCCTGGAGTGCGACTAGGAGCACCGGGGAGCTGTTTTTT.

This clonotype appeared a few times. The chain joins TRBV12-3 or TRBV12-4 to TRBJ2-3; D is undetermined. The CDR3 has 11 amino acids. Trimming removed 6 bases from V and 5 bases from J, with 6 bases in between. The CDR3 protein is CASSFGDTQYF. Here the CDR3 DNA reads TGTGCCAGCAGCTTTGGAGATACGCAGTATTTT.

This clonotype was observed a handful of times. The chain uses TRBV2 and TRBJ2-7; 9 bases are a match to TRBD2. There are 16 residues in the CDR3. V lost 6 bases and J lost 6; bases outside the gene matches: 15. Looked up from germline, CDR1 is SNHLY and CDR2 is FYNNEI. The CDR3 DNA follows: TGTGCCAGCAGAAAGGGGGGCGGACTAGCGTCGATCGAGCAGTACTTC. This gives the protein CASRKGGGLASIEQYF.

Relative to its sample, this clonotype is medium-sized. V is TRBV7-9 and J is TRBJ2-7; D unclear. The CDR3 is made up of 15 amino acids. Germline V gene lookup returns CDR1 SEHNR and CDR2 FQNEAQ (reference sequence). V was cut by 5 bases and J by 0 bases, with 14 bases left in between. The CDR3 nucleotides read TGTGCCAGCAGCGTAACTACCCAGAGCTCCTACGAGCAGTACTTC. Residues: CASSVTTQSSYEQYF.

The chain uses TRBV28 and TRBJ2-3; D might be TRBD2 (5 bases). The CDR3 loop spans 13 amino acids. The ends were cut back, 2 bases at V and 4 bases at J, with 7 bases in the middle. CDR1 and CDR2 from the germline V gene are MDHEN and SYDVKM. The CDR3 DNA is TGTGCCAGCAGTTTAGCGGGTCCAGATACGCAGTATTTT. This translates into CASSLAGPDTQYF.

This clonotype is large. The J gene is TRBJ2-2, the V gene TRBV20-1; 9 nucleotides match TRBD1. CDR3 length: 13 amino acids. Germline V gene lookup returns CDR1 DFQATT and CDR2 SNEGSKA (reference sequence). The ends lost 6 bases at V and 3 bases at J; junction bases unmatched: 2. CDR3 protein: CSARTGDTGELFF. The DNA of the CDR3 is TGCAGTGCCCGGACAGGGGACACCGGGGAGCTGTTTTTT.

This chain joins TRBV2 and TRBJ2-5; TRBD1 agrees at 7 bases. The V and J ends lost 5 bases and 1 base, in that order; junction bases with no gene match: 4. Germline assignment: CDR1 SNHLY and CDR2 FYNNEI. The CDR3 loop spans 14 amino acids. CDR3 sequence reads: CASSTGQTQETQYF. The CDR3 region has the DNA TGTGCCAGCAGTACGGGACAGACCCAAGAGACCCAGTACTTC.